The T cell receptor beta chain under discussion was sequenced for a study of T cell responses to AZD1222 COVID-19 vaccine. A word on this clone: What it binds is unknown.

This CDR3 comprises 17 residues. Trimming at V came to 1 base and at J to 2 bases, leaving 8 bases not matched to a gene. Germline V gives CDR1 SGHDN, CDR2 FVKESK. Notes on the study in general: Baseline seropositivity occurred in only a handful of AZD1222 recipients. Females made up more of the donors, who were largely white British, and clonal diversity may have come out too low.

Profiled with immunoSEQ multiplex PCR; TCRdb holds only in-frame clones, not every one. The table has under 200,000 clones, 92% seen once. This specimen consisted of peripheral blood, obtained on day 0 of MenACWY control vaccination. V is TRBV14 and J is TRBJ2-3, with 8 bases fitting TRBD2. This sequence originates from an adult in good health. The chain's CDR3 is CASSQVRGSGATDTQYF. In nucleotides, the CDR3 is TGTGCCAGCAGCCAAGTAAGGGGTAGCGGGGCCACAGATACGCAGTATTTT. Together with reference TRBV14 and TRBJ2-3, the CDR3 gives the full variable domain: EAGVTQFPSHSVIEKGQTVTLRCDPISGHDNLYWYRRVMGKEIKFLLHFVKESKQDESGMPNNRFLAERTGGTYSTLKVQPAELEDSGVYFCASSQVRGSGATDTQYFGPGTRLTVL.